The 28 T cell receptor beta chains below were found in one sample sequenced in a study of blood T cells in healthy people across ages. Through a sample-barcoded 5' primer and a J-beta primer mix, a second PCR was run for about 6 to 11 cycles. TCRdb independently ran MiXCR on the 5' RACE reads; one entry per CDR3 protein. The sample lists just over 1 million distinct CDR3 sequences; around 45% were seen once. The sample taken for sequencing was blood. The receptors originated from a woman aged 55-69 years in good health.

The sample holds a few counts of this clonotype. This rearrangement joins TRBV28 to TRBJ2-4; no clear D gene. The CDR3 extends over 13 amino acids. CDR1 is MDHEN and CDR2 is SYDVKM in the germline V gene. V lost 1 base, J lost 15 bases, and 16 bases lay in between. The CDR3 nucleotides are TGTGCCAGCAGTTTATATTCTGCCCCCCTCCGGTACTTC. Its translation: CASSLYSAPLRYF.

This chain connects TRBV5-1 to TRBJ2-1; D uncertain. The germline V gene encodes CDR1 SGHRS and CDR2 YFSETQ. Between the trimmed V and J ends, which lost 1 base and 8 bases, there was a span of 13 bases. CDR3 size: 14 residues. CDR3 in amino acids: CASSLNVGQDEQFF. In nucleotides, the CDR3 is TGCGCCAGCAGCTTGAATGTAGGGCAGGATGAGCAGTTCTTC.

The V gene is TRBV2, the J gene TRBJ2-1; the D gene is possibly TRBD2 (7 bases). V was cut by 2 bases and J by 6 bases, with 14 bases left in between. The germline V gene has CDR1 SNHLY and CDR2 FYNNEI. The CDR3 contains 15 residues. The CDR3 loop is CASSELAGASNEQFF. CDR3 bases: TGTGCCAGCAGTGAACTTGCGGGGGCCTCCAATGAGCAGTTCTTC.

The rearrangement joins TRBV12-3 or TRBV12-4 to TRBJ1-2; TRBD1 matches at 7 bases. The trim removed 7 bases at V and 4 bases at J, leaving 3 bases unmatched. The CDR3 is 12 amino acids. The CDR3 spells CASTGGFYGYTF. The CDR3 DNA reads as TGTGCCAGCACAGGGGGGTTCTATGGCTACACCTTC.

The CDR3 spells CSAPTPRGHEQYF. CDR3 DNA sequence: TGCAGTGCCCCTACCCCCAGGGGGCACGAGCAGTACTTC. The chain combines TRBV20-1 with TRBJ2-5; 8 bases are shared with TRBD1. The DNA matches TRBJ2-7 better at its end, which makes the J call doubtful. Germline loops: CDR1 DFQATT, CDR2 SNEGSKA (reference sequence). The CDR3 loop spans 13 amino acids.

A few counts support this clonotype. The chain recombines TRBV20-1 with TRBJ2-3; unclear D gene. V lost 3 bases and J lost 4, with 14 bases in between. The germline CDR1 and CDR2 sequences are DFQATT and SNEGSKA (reference sequence). The CDR3 is made up of 14 amino acids. The CDR3 is CSARWERFPDTQYF. CDR3 nucleotide sequence: TGCAGTGCTAGGTGGGAAAGGTTTCCAGATACGCAGTATTTT.

The chain is built from TRBV4-1 and TRBJ2-1, with 8 bases aligning to TRBD2. The CDR3 has 18 residues. Germline-derived CDR1 and CDR2 are MGHRA and YSYEKL. The V gene end was trimmed by 3 bases and the J gene end by 0 bases; junction bases not matched to a gene: 10. The CDR3 DNA is TGCGCCAGCAGCCACAGACTAGCGAAGTTCTCCTCCTACAATGAGCAGTTCTTC. Encoded protein: CASSHRLAKFSSYNEQFF.

Turning to this clonotype: The junction shows a germline mismatch at one end, possibly a read error. The chain has TRBV7-8 and TRBJ2-1, with a tentative D call TRBD1 (6 bases). The V gene's germline CDR1 is SGHVS and CDR2 FQNEAQ. The CDR3 has 14 amino acids. The CDR3 here is CASSTGYSYNQQFF. CDR3 DNA: TGTGCCAGCAGCACAGGGTACTCCTACAATCAGCAGTTCTTC.

On this clonotype: At one boundary the junction diverges from the germline segment, which might be a read error. The CDR3 DNA follows: TGTGCCAGCAACTTGGCTGGGACAGGGTCCTACAATGAGCAGTTCTTC. It is translated as CASNLAGTGSYNEQFF. The chain recombines TRBV5-6 with TRBJ2-1; 9 positions match TRBD1. The V gene's germline CDR1 is SGHDT and CDR2 YYEEEE. The CDR3 runs to 16 residues.

V usage is TRBV5-1 and J usage is TRBJ2-3; D not resolved. This CDR3 region has 15 residues. CDR1 SGHRS and CDR2 YFSETQ come from the germline V gene. V was shortened by 4 bases and J by 6 bases, with 18 bases between the two germline ends. CDR3 nucleotides: TGCGCCAGCAGCCCCACCGGCCAGAAGATTGATACGCAGTATTTT. Translating gives CASSPTGQKIDTQYF. Variable domain in full (rest from reference TRBV5-1 and TRBJ2-3): KAGVTQTPRYLIKTRGQQVTLSCSPISGHRSVSWYQQTPGQGLQFLFEYFSETQRNKGNFPGRFSGRQFSNSRSEMNVSTLELGDSALYLCASSPTGQKIDTQYFGPGTRLTVL.

The V call is TRBV11-2, the J call TRBJ2-1, with 7 bases that match TRBD2. With V trimmed by 2 bases and J by 4 bases, 5 bases remained unmatched. The length of the CDR3 is 15 residues. Per germline, CDR1 SGHAT and CDR2 FQNNGV. The CDR3 nucleotides are TGTGCCAGCAGCTTATGGGAGGGACTGTACAATGAGCAGTTCTTC. Amino acids: CASSLWEGLYNEQFF.

The chain combines TRBV10-3 with TRBJ2-1, with 7 bases identical to TRBD2. This CDR3 has 17 amino acids. Germline loops: CDR1 ENHRY, CDR2 SYGVKD. V gave up 2 bases and J gave up 8 bases; unmatched junction bases: 15. The CDR3 sequence is CAISEVLGDPGRDEQFF. DNA for the CDR3: TGTGCCATCAGTGAGGTGCTAGGGGACCCGGGGAGGGATGAGCAGTTCTTC.

The chain is built from TRBV5-1 and TRBJ2-7, with 9 bases lining up with TRBD2. Per germline, CDR1 SGHRS and CDR2 YFSETQ. This CDR3 has 15 residues. V trimming: 0 bases; J trimming: 6 bases; junction bases outside the gene matches: 7. DNA for the CDR3: TGCGCCAGCAGCTTGGGGGTAGCGGGAGTAGGCGAGCAGTACTTC. This codes for CASSLGVAGVGEQYF.

The chain couples TRBV20-1 to TRBJ2-1; D might be TRBD1 (6 bases). CDR3 length: 16 amino acids. Germline V lookup: CDR1 DFQATT, CDR2 SNEGSKA (reference sequence). With 0 bases removed from V and 13 bases from J, the gap between germline ends came to 25 bases. The CDR3 loop is CSARDRGNSTQETQFF. The CDR3 bases are TGCAGTGCTAGAGATAGGGGGAACAGTACCCAAGAGACCCAGTTCTTC.

The rearrangement links TRBV2 to TRBJ2-3; D possibly corresponds to TRBD2 (6 bases). The germline V gene has CDR1 SNHLY and CDR2 FYNNEI. The V end was cut by 4 bases, the J end by 4 bases, with 12 bases between. This CDR3 has 14 residues. The CDR3 sequence: CASSGLPGADTQYF. CDR3 DNA sequence: TGTGCCAGCAGTGGGCTGCCGGGAGCAGATACGCAGTATTTT.

This clonotype was seen a handful of times. The chain uses TRBV24-1 and TRBJ2-3; 13 nucleotides align to TRBD2. This CDR3 spans 18 amino acids. Germline V gene data show CDR1 as KGHDR and CDR2 as SFDVKD. The V gene end was trimmed by 3 bases and the J gene end by 4 bases; junction bases not matched to a gene: 9. As DNA, the CDR3 is TGTGCCACCAGTGATCACCCGGGACTAGCGGGACCCCCAGATACGCAGTATTTT. It codes for CATSDHPGLAGPPDTQYF.

This rearrangement joins TRBV7-2 to TRBJ2-3; 7 bases are a match to TRBD2. Germline trimming cut 5 bases from V and 0 bases from J; bases unmatched to any gene: 5. Looked up from germline, CDR1 is SGHTA and CDR2 is FQGNSA. The CDR3 totals 15 residues. CDR3 bases: TGTGCCAGCAGCCGGGACTACTCTAGCACAGATACGCAGTATTTT. Amino acid sequence: CASSRDYSSTDTQYF.

This rearrangement joins TRBV27 to TRBJ2-6; D gene ambiguous. Deletions cut 2 bases from V and 0 bases from J, with 5 bases between. The CDR3 sequence is 15 residues long. Germline V gene data show CDR1 as MNHEY and CDR2 as SMNVEV (reference sequence). CDR3 sequence (DNA): TGTGCCAGCAGTTTAAGGTTCTCTGGGGCCAACGTCCTGACTTTC. Translating gives CASSLRFSGANVLTF.

The chain is built from TRBV4-1 and TRBJ2-5, with a tentative D call TRBD2 (6 bases). V was cut by 4 bases and J by 5 bases, with 17 bases left in between. The CDR3 length is 15 residues. Germline V gene data show CDR1 as MGHRA and CDR2 as YSYEKL. CDR3 residues: CASSPQGGVGETQYF. In nucleotides, the CDR3 is TGCGCCAGCAGCCCTCAGGGCGGGGTAGGGGAGACCCAGTACTTC.

This clonotype was seen more than once but under ten times. J is TRBJ1-4 and V is TRBV10-3; D not certain. Germline V gene lookup returns CDR1 ENHRY and CDR2 SYGVKD. The CDR3 has 14 residues. The V end was cut by 10 bases, the J end by 3 bases, with 15 bases between. The CDR3 bases are TGTGCCACCCAGGCCTCCCGGGCTAATGAAAAACTGTTTTTT. Encoded protein: CATQASRANEKLFF.

The gene calls are TRBV20-1 and TRBJ2-5, with TRBD1 identical over 9 bases. The J call may be mistaken, given a closer DNA end match to TRBJ2-7. This CDR3 comprises 14 residues. The germline gives CDR1 DFQATT, CDR2 SNEGSKA (reference sequence). The DNA for the CDR3 is TGCAGTGCTAGAGCGGACAGGGGCATCCACGAGCAGTACTTC. Translating it yields CSARADRGIHEQYF.

This clonotype was detected only a few times. CDR3 sequence reads: CSARDQERALSYEQYF. The CDR3 coding sequence is TGCAGTGCTAGAGATCAGGAGCGGGCCCTCTCCTACGAGCAGTACTTC. The V call is TRBV20-1, the J call TRBJ2-7; D is possibly TRBD2 (6 bases). Germline lookup yields CDR1 DFQATT and CDR2 SNEGSKA (reference sequence). V was trimmed by 0 bases and J by 0 bases, leaving 15 bases between them. CDR3 size: 16 residues.

This rearrangement joins TRBV18 to TRBJ2-5; 7 bases map to TRBD2. The CDR3 runs to 13 residues. V trimming: 2 bases; J trimming: 5 bases; junction bases outside the gene matches: 2. Per the germline V gene, CDR1 is KGHSH and CDR2 is LQKENI. The CDR3 is CASSPVSGETQYF. CDR3 nucleotides: TGTGCCAGCTCACCAGTTAGCGGGGAGACCCAGTACTTC.

The chain links TRBV27 to TRBJ2-5, with 12 bases lining up with TRBD2. This CDR3 has 16 residues. Germline CDR1 MNHEY, CDR2 SMNVEV (reference sequence). Losses at the gene ends were 3 bases for V and 2 bases for J; bases not matched to a gene: 4. CDR3 in DNA: TGTGCCAGCAGTTTCCTAGCGGGAGGGAAACAAGAGACCCAGTACTTC. Translating gives CASSFLAGGKQETQYF.

This clonotype appeared many times. This chain links TRBV7-2 with TRBJ2-3; D not resolved. The V gene's germline CDR1 is SGHTA and CDR2 FQGNSA. CDR3 length equals 11 residues. Trimming pared 8 bases from V and 5 bases from J, leaving 8 bases between. CDR3 loop: CASSREDTQYF. DNA of the CDR3: TGTGCCAGCTCTCGTGAAGATACGCAGTATTTT.

The CDR3 region is CSARDSRGETQYF. CDR3 DNA: TGCAGTGCTAGGGATTCGCGGGGGGAGACCCAGTACTTC. The J gene is TRBJ2-5, the V gene TRBV20-1; 7 nucleotides agree with TRBD2. Germline V lookup: CDR1 DFQATT, CDR2 SNEGSKA (reference sequence). CDR3 length equals 13 residues. After removal of 3 bases from V and 5 bases from J, the junction contained 6 bases not matched to a gene.

This clonotype came up a few times. The chain couples TRBV10-3 to TRBJ2-7, with TRBD1 matching over 10 bases. The V segment lost 4 bases and the J segment 6 bases; nucleotides outside the gene matches: 6. Germline V CDR1 and CDR2: ENHRY, SYGVKD. The CDR3 consists of 14 residues. The CDR3 nucleotides are TGTGCCATCAGTGCCGAGACAGGGGGCTCCGAGCAGTACTTC. This gives the protein CAISAETGGSEQYF.

Ten or more counts support this clonotype. Here the CDR3 DNA reads TGTGCCACCAGCAGAGGGACTAGCCCCTCGTCAGATACGCAGTATTTT. Translation: CATSRGTSPSSDTQYF. The chain has TRBV15 and TRBJ2-3; 8 nucleotides agree with TRBD2. Germline V gene data show CDR1 as LNHNV and CDR2 as YYDKDF (reference sequence). The CDR3 runs to 16 residues. Unmatched junction bases numbered 7, after V lost 1 base and J lost 4 bases.